This T cell receptor beta chain was sequenced during a study of blood T cells in healthy people across ages. Study-wide background: About one barcoded beta molecule was captured per two T cells (by template switching).

The CDR3 totals 19 residues. A second PCR of 7 to 11 cycles used a sample-barcoded 5' primer and a J-beta primer mix. TCRdb fed the 5' RACE reads into MiXCR, producing one record per CDR3 protein. The table has about 1.5 million distinct CDR3 sequences, 35% to 45% seen once. About 10 milliliters of peripheral blood were drawn from each donor into EDTA-treated tubes. Every sample gave at least 6 micrograms of total RNA when it was extracted. Sequenced material: blood. The V and J genes are TRBV21-1 and TRBJ2-2; TRBD2 was called by the table and not checked on the DNA. TRBV21-1 is given as a pseudogene. The source of this sequence is a woman in her late teens or twenties in good health. The CDR3 spells CASSLRREREFKRTGELFF. CDR3 DNA sequence: TGTGCCAGCAGCCTTAGGAGGGAGCGGGAGTTCAAACGGACCGGGGAGCTGTTTTTT.